This passage covers 12 T cell receptor beta chains from one sample sequenced in a study of blood T cell repertoires in COVID-19 (dated by TCRdb to about 2020). Receptor amplification or capture employed the immunoSEQ multiplex PCR assay. TCRdb retrieved this table from immuneACCESS and kept in-frame rearrangements only. Not all clones are present; in checked studies, unresolved V genes account for under half, and no reason is known for the remainder. This sample comprises under 300,000 clones, roughly 86% of them detected only once. Around 1% of the sample is in the top ten clones. Sample: PBMCs or T cells enriched from blood (not recorded which). The source of these receptors is a woman aged 30 to 39 who had recovered from COVID-19.

The rearrangement links TRBV19 to TRBJ1-2; no clear D. CDR1 and CDR2 from the germline V gene are LNHDA and SQIVND (reference sequence). V lost 6 bases and J 4 bases, leaving 15 bases between the germline ends. The CDR3 runs to 14 residues. The CDR3 nucleotides read TGTGCCAGTAGCGAGAGGCCATCCCCCTATGGCTACACCTTC. It yields the protein CASSERPSPYGYTF.

This clone was counted only a few times. For the CDR3, the DNA is TGTGCCAGTAGTATCGGCCAGGGCATCTCTCAGCCCCAGCATTTT. Amino acid sequence: CASSIGQGISQPQHF. V is TRBV19 and J is TRBJ1-5, with D tentatively TRBD1 (5 bases). Trimming left V 3 bases short and J 6 bases short, with 15 bases between. The CDR3 is 15 amino acids. The germline V gene has CDR1 LNHDA and CDR2 SQIVND (reference sequence). The full variable domain, with the rest looked up from reference TRBV19 and TRBJ1-5, is DGGITQSPKYLFRKEGQNVTLSCEQNLNHDAMYWYRQDPGQGLRLIYYSQIVNDFQKGDIAEGYSVSREKKESFPLTVTSAQKNPTAFYLCASSIGQGISQPQHFGDGTRLSIL.

This CDR3 is CASSEMKGQGINSPLHF. The CDR3 nucleotides read TGTGCCAGCAGTGAAATGAAGGGACAGGGGATTAATTCACCCCTCCACTTT. The V gene is TRBV6-1, the J gene TRBJ1-6, with 10 nucleotides matching TRBD1. Germline V gene data show CDR1 as MNHNS and CDR2 as SASEGT. The CDR3 has 17 residues. V dropped 2 bases and J dropped 6; count of bases not matched to a gene: 7.

The V call is TRBV5-1, the J call TRBJ1-1; D is possibly TRBD1 (6 bases). Trimming stripped 3 bases from V and 4 bases from J, with 16 bases between. This CDR3 has 15 amino acids. Germline V lookup: CDR1 SGHRS, CDR2 YFSETQ. CDR3 in amino acids: CASSYREGGGTEAFF. The CDR3 DNA follows: TGCGCCAGCAGCTACCGGGAGGGAGGGGGCACTGAAGCTTTCTTT.

The chain links TRBV15 to TRBJ2-5; no definite D call. Per the germline V gene, CDR1 is LNHNV and CDR2 is YYDKDF (reference sequence). The V and J ends lost 6 bases and 6 bases respectively, with 11 bases between them. The length of the CDR3 is 12 residues. CDR3 nucleotides: TGTGCCACCAGTTTTAGCTCTCAGACCCAGTACTTC. Translating it yields CATSFSSQTQYF.

The J gene is TRBJ1-1, the V gene TRBV27; D gene ambiguous. The CDR3 extends over 13 amino acids. CDR1 and CDR2 (germline): MNHEY, SMNVEV (reference sequence). Trimming removed 6 bases from V and 1 base from J, with 9 bases in between. The CDR3 coding sequence is TGTGCCAGCAGCAGGATCGCGAACACTGAAGCTTTCTTT. It codes for CASSRIANTEAFF.

The chain couples TRBV6-5 to TRBJ2-7; 7 nucleotides agree with TRBD1. The CDR3 totals 12 residues. With 6 bases clipped from V and 2 bases from J, the junction kept 1 base outside the gene matches. Germline V gene data show CDR1 as MNHEY and CDR2 as SVGAGI. The CDR3: CASRGGPYEQYF. The DNA for the CDR3 is TGTGCCAGCAGAGGGGGCCCCTACGAGCAGTACTTC.

This chain uses TRBV9 with TRBJ2-5; TRBD1 matches at 7 bases. With 6 bases clipped from V and 3 bases from J, the junction kept 11 bases outside the gene matches. Germline V lookup: CDR1 SGDLS, CDR2 YYNGEE. This CDR3 contains 15 residues. This CDR3 reads CASTLTPDRKETQYF. The CDR3 DNA sequence: TGTGCCAGCACCTTAACGCCGGACAGGAAAGAGACCCAGTACTTC.

The chain has TRBV4-1 and TRBJ2-7, with 10 bases identical to TRBD2. J gave up 3 bases and V 0 bases, and 2 bases lay outside the gene matches. The CDR3 contains 15 residues. Germline values: CDR1 MGHRA, CDR2 YSYEKL. CDR3: CASSQELAGIYEQYF. CDR3 nucleotide sequence: TGCGCCAGCAGCCAAGAACTAGCGGGGATCTACGAGCAGTACTTC.

The CDR3 sequence is CASSASPSGGGEQYF. The CDR3 DNA reads as TGTGCCAGCAGTGCTAGCCCTTCAGGGGGCGGCGAGCAGTACTTC. The rearrangement links TRBV28 to TRBJ2-7; 8 bases match TRBD1. This CDR3 region has 15 residues. Germline V gene data show CDR1 as MDHEN and CDR2 as SYDVKM. V dropped 5 bases and J dropped 6; count of bases not matched to a gene: 12.

This rearrangement joins TRBV13 to TRBJ1-2; 8 nucleotides line up with TRBD1. The germline V gene encodes CDR1 PRHDT and CDR2 FYEKMQ (reference sequence). V was clipped by 5 bases and J by 2 bases; unmatched bases: 7. There are 15 residues in the CDR3. The CDR3 region has the DNA TGTGCCAGCAGCGTATACAGGGGGAACAACTATGGCTACACCTTC. Its translation: CASSVYRGNNYGYTF. Full variable domain (remainder filled in from reference TRBV13 and TRBJ1-2): AAGVIQSPRHLIKEKRETATLKCYPIPRHDTVYWYQQGPGQDPQFLISFYEKMQSDKGSIPDRFSAQQFSDYHSELNMSSLELGDSALYFCASSVYRGNNYGYTFGSGTRLTVV.

This chain joins TRBV7-2 and TRBJ2-7; TRBD2 is a possible D gene (6 bases). Germline loops: CDR1 SGHTA, CDR2 FQGNSA. The CDR3 loop spans 14 amino acids. With 4 bases removed from V and 0 bases from J, the gap between germline ends came to 10 bases. DNA for the CDR3: TGTGCCAGCAGCTGGGGGACTGCCTCCTACGAGCAGTACTTC. Amino acid sequence: CASSWGTASYEQYF.